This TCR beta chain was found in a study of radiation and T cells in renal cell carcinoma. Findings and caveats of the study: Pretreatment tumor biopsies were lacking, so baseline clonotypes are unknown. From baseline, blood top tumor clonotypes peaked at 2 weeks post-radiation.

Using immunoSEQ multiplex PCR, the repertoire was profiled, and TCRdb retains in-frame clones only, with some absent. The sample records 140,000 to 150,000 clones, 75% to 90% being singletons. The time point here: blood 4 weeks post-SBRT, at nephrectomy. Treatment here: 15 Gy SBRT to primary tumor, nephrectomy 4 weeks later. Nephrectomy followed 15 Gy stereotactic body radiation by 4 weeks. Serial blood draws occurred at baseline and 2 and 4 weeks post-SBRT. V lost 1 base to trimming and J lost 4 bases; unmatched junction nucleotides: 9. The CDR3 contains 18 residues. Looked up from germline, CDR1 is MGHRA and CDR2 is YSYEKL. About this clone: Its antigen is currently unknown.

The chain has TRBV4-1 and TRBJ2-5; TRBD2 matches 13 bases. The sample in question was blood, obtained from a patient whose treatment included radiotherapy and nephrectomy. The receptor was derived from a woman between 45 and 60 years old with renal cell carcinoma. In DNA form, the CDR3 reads TGCGCCAGCAGCCAAGGCACTAGCGGGGGGGCCTCGGGAGAGACCCAGTACTTC. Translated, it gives CASSQGTSGGASGETQYF.